The 6 T cell receptor beta chains listed next were all sequenced from one sample in a study of cytomegalovirus exposure and HLA in healthy donors. The PCR ran on 60 Vbeta and 13 Jbeta primers. Sequencing was performed with immunoSEQ multiplex PCR; in TCRdb, only in-frame clones are kept and a portion is missing. The sample holds about 190,000 clones; 81% are singletons and the top ten take about 3.8%. Sample: PBMCs. Source of these receptors: a man aged 45-60 years in good health and CMV-seronegative.

The chain has TRBV5-1 and TRBJ2-1; D is unresolved. V was cut by 0 bases and J by 7 bases, with 5 bases left in between. This CDR3 comprises 12 residues. In germline, CDR1 is SGHRS, CDR2 YFSETQ. CDR3 amino acids: CASSLALNEQFF. CDR3 nucleotides: TGCGCCAGCAGCTTGGCCCTGAATGAGCAGTTCTTC.

The chain uses TRBV18 and TRBJ2-5; weak D call: TRBD1 (6 bases). The CDR3 runs to 12 residues. Trimming took off 5 bases at V and 4 bases at J, with 8 bases between the two ends. The germline CDR1 and CDR2 sequences are KGHSH and LQKENI. The chain's CDR3 is CASSMGAETQYF. Here the CDR3 DNA reads TGTGCCAGCTCAATGGGGGCAGAGACCCAGTACTTC.

CDR3 coding DNA: TGTGCCAGCAGCTTACCCGACACTCAAGAGACCCAGTACTTC. Translation: CASSLPDTQETQYF. The V gene is TRBV7-9, the J gene TRBJ2-5, with D hard to call. The CDR3 is 14 residues long. V dropped 2 bases and J dropped 2 bases, with 9 bases sitting between them. CDR1 and CDR2 from the germline V gene are SEHNR and FQNEAQ (reference sequence).

This clone was counted a few times. The V and J genes are TRBV4-3 and TRBJ1-4; 8 nucleotides line up with TRBD1. The length of the CDR3 is 15 residues. J gave up 10 bases and V 3 bases, and 10 bases lay outside the gene matches. Germline values: CDR1 LGHNA, CDR2 YSLEER. The CDR3 nucleotides read TGCGCCAGCAGCCAGGCAGGACAGGGCGGTGGAAAACTGTTTTTT. Translated: CASSQAGQGGGKLFF.

This chain uses TRBV12-5 with TRBJ2-5; tentatively, D is TRBD2 (5 bases). The CDR3 consists of 12 residues. The germline V gene has CDR1 LGHNT and CDR2 FRNRAP. With 0 bases removed from V and 7 bases from J, the gap between germline ends came to 6 bases. The CDR3 coding sequence is TGTGCTAGTGGTTTGGTTGAGGGGACCCAGTACTTC. Translation: CASGLVEGTQYF.

The rearrangement links TRBV6-4 to TRBJ1-2; maybe TRBD1 (5 bases). V was clipped by 2 bases and J by 6 bases, with 13 bases between them. Germline assignment: CDR1 MRHNA and CDR2 SNTAGT. The CDR3 sequence is 14 residues long. CDR3 protein: CASSDRPGRDGYTF. CDR3 nucleotides: TGTGCCAGCAGTGACAGACCAGGGAGGGATGGCTACACCTTC.